This paragraph reports one TCR beta chain. As yet, its antigen is unknown. Primers used in a second PCR of about 6 to 12 cycles were a sample-barcoded 5' primer and a J-beta primer mix. Tagging of each cDNA molecule was performed by a template-switch adaptor with 12 random nucleotides. MiXCR, run by TCRdb on the 5' RACE reads, gives a single entry per CDR3 protein. The sample lists about 2 million distinct CDR3 sequences; around 50% were seen once. This sample is part of a study of blood T cells in healthy people across ages. Findings of the study overall: There was no known CMV status for donors, so expanded clonotype changes were possibly confounded.

Healthy Russian Caucasian donors spanned ages about 6 to 95 years. The germline V gene has CDR1 MGHDK and CDR2 SYGVNS. This CDR3 spans 11 amino acids. V was shortened by 3 bases and J by 10 bases, with 10 bases between the two germline ends. The chain uses TRBV25-1 and TRBJ2-7; D is ambiguous. Sequencing used blood. The TCR originated in a woman in her 40s in good health. This chain's CDR3 is CASSEVGFQYF. The DNA of the CDR3 is TGTGCCAGCAGTGAGGTCGGCTTTCAGTACTTC.